The clone carrying this T cell receptor beta chain was seen repeatedly, ten times or more. This CDR3 comprises 13 residues. V was shortened by 6 bases and J by 1 base, with 9 bases between the two germline ends. CDR1 KGHSH and CDR2 LQKENI come from the germline V gene. This specimen belongs to a study of T-cell memory formation after mild COVID-19. About the research overall: TCR clusters mostly belonged to single donors.

TCRdb reprocessed the 5' RACE reads with MiXCR, giving one entry per CDR3 protein. The sample has hundreds of thousands of distinct CDR3 sequences; about a sixth are singletons. This sequence joins TRBV18 and TRBJ2-5, with unresolved D. This receptor was taken from an adult woman who had mild COVID-19 (a few samples of this study predate the infection). Cell type and time point are not known. Input material: PBMCs or a T cell subset sorted from them (not recorded which). CDR3 in DNA: TGTGCCAGCTCCCTGACTCTCCAAGAGACCCAGTACTTC. Translated: CASSLTLQETQYF.